The present T cell receptor beta chain was sequenced within a study of beta chain features in type 1 diabetes (dated by TCRdb to 2016 to 2019). For the study in its entirety: Mean age, gender distribution, total cell number and subset yield were not different between patients and healthy donors. A total of 90 million to 120 million sorted cells were examined across all samples, and a strong correlation was observed between cell number per subset and RNA yield. The study compared the TCRB repertoires of sorted circulating CD4+ T cell subsets in recently diagnosed type 1 diabetes patients with those in matched healthy donors. Regulatory and stem cell-like memory subsets were obtained from only 8 patients and roughly 8 healthy donors, while naive and central memory subsets were obtained from all 30 or so donors.

The entire isolated RNA was reverse transcribed using the High Capacity cDNA Reverse Transcription Kit, and thus expressed TCRB transcripts were sequenced. Naive, central memory and regulatory T cell samples underwent deep immunoSEQ sequencing, averaging roughly 3.5 million total reads per sample. Sorted cells were lysed in RLT buffer, and RNA was extracted using DNase-treated RNeasy Micro or Mini kits according to cell number. Each cell subset was processed on its own to prevent cross-contamination, while patient and healthy donor samples were processed together. The immunoSEQ multiplex PCR was used to amplify TCRB sequences from cDNA, yielding 87-bp fragments that span the CDR3 region. Amplicons were sequenced on the Illumina HiSeq platform. The authors processed their data as follows. PCR bias was computationally corrected using synthetic template baselines, reads within Hamming distance 2 were collapsed, and singletons that could not be merged were discarded. Reads were aligned against IMGT to assign V, D and J genes, CDR3 length and insertions or deletions at six rearrangement sites. Within each subset, clonotype counts were normalized to sorted cell number, after which true diversity and Gini coefficients were computed with the tcR R package. Repertoire sharing was quantified using the overlap coefficient calculated on TCRB nucleotide sequences. Out-of-frame TCRB sequences from naive cells were analyzed to stand in for the pre-selection repertoire. Imported from immuneACCESS, the table was reduced by TCRdb to in-frame sequences with V and J called. These copies leave out some clones; in studies compared against another copy, an unresolved V gene accounts for under half, and the cause of the remainder is not known. V, J and clone size reflect that table, while D and trimming were determined from the DNA. In this sample the table shows about 400,000 clones, around an eighth of which occur a single time. The ten largest make up roughly 0.0097% of the sample.

Sequences SGHAT (CDR1) and FQDESV (CDR2) are obtained from the germline V gene (reference sequence). Spanning cysteine to phenylalanine, the CDR3 consists of 16 amino acids. Left in the record is the CDR3 DNA by itself, 48 bases read in frame from the first base. Clipping removes 5 bases from V and 2 bases from J, with 8 as the unmatched junction base count. Each donor gave one peripheral blood draw, approximately 110 mL on average, collected into heparinised tubes. A BD FACSAria II was used to sort naive, central memory, regulatory and stem cell-like memory CD4+ T cells with a panel that included CD45RO, CCR7, CD25, CD127, CD95 and CD27. All sorted populations exceeded 95% purity. PBMCs were separated immediately by Lymphoprep density gradient centrifugation and were stained directly, without being cultured. So that batch effects would be minimized, each experiment stained and sorted samples in pairs, pairing one healthy donor with one patient.

This clone was counted between two and nine times. Its antigen target is currently unknown. Per-nucleotide qualities are absent, and no much larger clonotype sits a single base away. What the study reported, not specific to this receptor: Because cDNA was sequenced instead of genomic DNA, highly expressing activated cells could be over-represented, though the groups showed no difference in activation or CD3 levels. Only small numbers of individuals were included in the HLA sub-analyses, which left unresolved whether HLA type had any influence on TCRB rearrangement. Fewer insertions and more nucleotide deletions at VDJ recombination sites were observed in patients with type 1 diabetes, implying thymic rearrangement abnormalities. A moderate but significant shortening of TCRB CDR3 length was observed in type 1 diabetes patients in all four CD4+ subsets. Shorter templates might be favored by PCR, yet because patient and control samples were amplified and corrected together, any such skew would affect both groups equally. The naive, central memory and regulatory TCRB repertoires appeared to resemble one another more closely among patients than among healthy donors.

Recombination linked TRBV11-1 to TRBJ2-7; 11 central nucleotides agree with TRBD2. This sequence was found in a young woman with type 1 diabetes. What was sequenced was naive CD4+ T cells from blood. The sample's cell subset or site, from its label and the paper: true naive CD4+ T cells. Here the CDR3 is given as CASSAPSGRSPYEQYF. The DNA is as follows: TGTGCCAGCAGCGCACCTAGCGGGAGGTCCCCCTACGAGCAGTACTTC.